The clone carrying this T cell receptor (beta chain) was recorded a few times. Between the trimmed V and J ends, which lost 4 bases and 3 bases, there was a span of 14 bases. This CDR3 region has 15 residues. Germline assignment: CDR1 SGHRS and CDR2 YFSETQ. The data stem from a study of T-cell memory formation after mild COVID-19. TCRdb fed the 5' RACE reads into MiXCR, producing one record per CDR3 protein. In the table there are hundreds of thousands of distinct CDR3 sequences, 20% to 25% of which are singletons. The sample taken for sequencing was PBMCs or a T cell subset sorted from them (not recorded which). The clonotype originates from a man aged 18 to 30 who had mild COVID-19 (a few samples of this study predate the infection). Cell type and time point are not known. This rearrangement joins TRBV5-1 to TRBJ2-1; D is uncertain. This CDR3 reads CASSLGSRGYNEQFF. As DNA, the CDR3 is TGCGCCAGCAGCCTCGGTTCTCGCGGCTACAATGAGCAGTTCTTC.